What follows are 20 T cell receptor beta chains derived from one specimen sequenced in a study of cytomegalovirus exposure and HLA in healthy donors. Primers for the PCR totalled 60 Vbeta and 13 Jbeta. Here immunoSEQ multiplex PCR was the method, and the copy in TCRdb shows in-frame clones only, minus some. The profile shows roughly 140,000 clones, 60% to 85% of them singletons. Sequenced input: PBMCs. These TCRs come from a woman aged 40-49 years in good health and CMV-seropositive.

The V call is TRBV5-5, the J call TRBJ1-4; D is ambiguous. Deletions cut 2 bases from V and 0 bases from J, with 11 bases between. This CDR3 is built from 16 residues. Germline CDR1 SGHKS, CDR2 YYEKEE (reference sequence). This CDR3 reads CASSLSSLATNEKLFF. The CDR3 bases are TGTGCCAGCAGCTTATCTTCCCTTGCAACTAATGAAAAACTGTTTTTT.

The V and J genes are TRBV6-7 and TRBJ1-5; no clear D. Being an ORF, TRBV6-7 has a function that is uncertain. Deletions cut 2 bases from V and 0 bases from J, with 17 bases between. This CDR3 region has 18 residues. Here the CDR3 DNA reads TGTGCCAGCAGTTACCCACCCGGGAGGACCCTTAGCAATCAGCCCCAGCATTTT. This encodes CASSYPPGRTLSNQPQHF.

The CDR3 spells CASSLEGGTGNTIYF. DNA of the CDR3: TGCGCCAGCAGCTTGGAGGGCGGGACGGGAAACACCATATATTTT. The V call is TRBV5-1, the J call TRBJ1-3, with D possibly being TRBD1 (5 bases). The CDR3 runs to 15 residues. V gave up 0 bases and J gave up 4 bases, with 11 bases separating them. Looked up from germline, CDR1 is SGHRS and CDR2 is YFSETQ.

With regard to this clone: Other DNA sequences in the sample encode the same CDR3. The chain couples TRBV5-1 to TRBJ1-4; D is possibly TRBD1 (5 bases). Germline values: CDR1 SGHRS, CDR2 YFSETQ. The V gene lost 5 bases and the J gene lost 5 bases, with 7 bases spanning the gap. This CDR3 is built from 12 residues. CDR3 protein: CASSTGNEKLFF. The CDR3 bases are TGCGCCAGCAGTACAGGCAATGAAAAACTGTTTTTT.

The chain couples TRBV6-5 to TRBJ2-7, with 9 bases that match TRBD1. This CDR3 is 16 amino acids long. After removal of 4 bases from V and 3 bases from J, the junction contained 10 bases not matched to a gene. In germline, CDR1 is MNHEY, CDR2 SVGAGI. The CDR3 reads CASSSHSGTGIYEQYF. As DNA, the CDR3 is TGTGCCAGCAGTTCGCATTCCGGGACAGGGATCTACGAGCAGTACTTC.

The chain uses TRBV6-6 and TRBJ2-7; no firm D call. This CDR3 is built from 15 residues. Trimming shortened V by 0 bases and J by 5 bases, and 14 bases separated the two germline ends. Germline V CDR1 and CDR2: MNHNY, SVGAGI (reference sequence). CDR3 nucleotide sequence: TGTGCCAGCAGTTACTCGAGAACAGTTGATGACGAGCAGTACTTC. The encoded protein is CASSYSRTVDDEQYF.

The V gene is TRBV7-3, the J gene TRBJ1-6; D uncertain. V lost 2 bases and J lost 7, with 9 bases in between. CDR3 length: 14 amino acids. CDR1 is SGHTA, CDR2 FQGTGA, per germline. The CDR3 spells CASSLGQPNSPLHF. DNA of the CDR3: TGTGCCAGCAGCTTAGGGCAGCCCAATTCACCCCTCCACTTT. The full variable domain, completed using reference TRBV7-3 and TRBJ1-6, is GAGVSQTPSNKVTEKGKYVELRCDPISGHTALYWYRQSLGQGPEFLIYFQGTGAADDSGLPNDRFFAVRPEGSVSTLKIQRTERGDSAVYLCASSLGQPNSPLHFGNGTRLTVT.

This sequence joins TRBV9 and TRBJ2-7, with a weak D call TRBD1 (5 bases). Per the germline V gene, CDR1 is SGDLS and CDR2 is YYNGEE. V was cut by 3 bases and J by 6 bases, with 16 bases left in between. The CDR3 totals 14 residues. The CDR3 loop reads CASSAGSIRGEQYF. DNA of the CDR3: TGTGCCAGCAGCGCCGGGTCCATTAGGGGCGAGCAGTACTTC.

The chain uses TRBV4-1 and TRBJ1-1; TRBD1 matches at 8 bases. This CDR3 is 14 amino acids long. CDR1 and CDR2 from the germline V gene are MGHRA and YSYEKL. V trimming: 4 bases; J trimming: 2 bases; junction bases outside the gene matches: 3. The CDR3 DNA is TGCGCCAGCAGCCTTGGACAGGGAAACACTGAAGCTTTCTTT. It specifies CASSLGQGNTEAFF.

The V and J genes are TRBV7-9 and TRBJ1-1; D call uncertain. CDR1 and CDR2 from the germline V gene are SEHNR and FQNEAQ (reference sequence). The CDR3 is 13 residues long. V lost 5 bases and J lost 1, with 8 bases in between. The CDR3 loop is CASSQQRNTEAFF. In DNA, the CDR3 is TGTGCCAGCAGCCAACAGAGGAACACTGAAGCTTTCTTT.

The rearrangement links TRBV12-5 to TRBJ1-1; D is unclear. The ends were cut back, 2 bases at V and 7 bases at J, with 11 bases in the middle. In germline, CDR1 is LGHNT, CDR2 FRNRAP. This CDR3 comprises 13 residues. CDR3 nucleotides: TGTGCTAGTGGTTTGTCCTACGGTAATGAAGCTTTCTTT. It encodes CASGLSYGNEAFF.

Here the CDR3 DNA reads TGTGCCAGCAGTTCCTCCGGGACTGAAGCTTTCTTT. Its protein is CASSSSGTEAFF. The J gene is TRBJ1-1, the V gene TRBV27; no firm D call. CDR1 is MNHEY and CDR2 is SMNVEV in the germline V gene (reference sequence). The length of the CDR3 is 12 residues. The germline V and J ends were trimmed by 4 bases and 5 bases, with 8 bases remaining between them.

The chain has TRBV6-6 and TRBJ1-4; perhaps TRBD1 as D (5 bases). CDR3 size: 15 residues. Germline V CDR1 and CDR2: MNHNY, SVGAGI (reference sequence). The ends were cut back, 2 bases at V and 8 bases at J, with 15 bases in the middle. In nucleotides, the CDR3 is TGTGCCAGCAGTTACCCTGGGGGGGAGCGGGAAAAACTGTTTTTT. It codes for CASSYPGGEREKLFF.

The chain is built from TRBV7-9 and TRBJ2-1, with a possible D match to TRBD1 (6 bases). CDR3 length: 14 residues. Between the trimmed V and J ends, which lost 2 bases and 10 bases, there was a span of 15 bases. Germline V gene lookup returns CDR1 SEHNR and CDR2 FQNEAQ (reference sequence). The CDR3 is CASSLRDTAPEQFF. The CDR3 bases are TGTGCCAGCAGCTTAAGGGACACGGCCCCCGAGCAGTTCTTC.

The chain employs TRBV2 and TRBJ2-1, with D possibly TRBD2 on 6 matching bases. Germline V gene data show CDR1 as SNHLY and CDR2 as FYNNEI. The CDR3 has 15 residues. The V end was cut by 2 bases, the J end by 7 bases, with 15 bases between. CDR3: CASSEWAGRLNEQFF. The CDR3 coding sequence is TGTGCCAGCAGTGAATGGGCAGGGAGGCTGAATGAGCAGTTCTTC. The entire variable domain, with the rest obtained from reference TRBV2 and TRBJ2-1, is as follows: EPEVTQTPSHQVTQMGQEVILRCVPISNHLYFYWYRQILGQKVEFLVSFYNNEISEKSEIFDDQFSVERPDGSNFTLKIRSTKLEDSAMYFCASSEWAGRLNEQFFGPGTRLTVL.

The rearrangement joins TRBV18 to TRBJ2-1, with D unclear. The CDR3 loop spans 17 amino acids. The germline V gene has CDR1 KGHSH and CDR2 LQKENI. V dropped 2 bases and J dropped 0 bases, with 14 bases sitting between them. Here the CDR3 reads CASSPRLSTSSYNEQFF. CDR3 bases: TGTGCCAGCTCACCAAGATTGTCCACAAGCTCCTACAATGAGCAGTTCTTC.

V is TRBV5-1 and J is TRBJ1-3; a weak D match, TRBD1 (5 bases). There are 14 residues in the CDR3. V was shortened by 5 bases and J by 0 bases, with 9 bases between the two germline ends. Germline V gene data show CDR1 as SGHRS and CDR2 as YFSETQ. DNA for the CDR3: TGCGCCAGCAGTGGGGGAGGCTCTGGAAACACCATATATTTT. Translated: CASSGGGSGNTIYF. Full variable domain (rest looked up from reference TRBV5-1 and TRBJ1-3): KAGVTQTPRYLIKTRGQQVTLSCSPISGHRSVSWYQQTPGQGLQFLFEYFSETQRNKGNFPGRFSGRQFSNSRSEMNVSTLELGDSALYLCASSGGGSGNTIYFGEGSWLTVV.

CDR3: CASRAGTTYEQYF. As DNA, the CDR3 is TGTGCCAGCAGGGCGGGGACTACCTACGAGCAGTACTTC. V and J are TRBV2 and TRBJ2-7; 7 bases fit TRBD2. From germline, CDR1 is SNHLY and CDR2 FYNNEI. This CDR3 comprises 13 residues. The V segment lost 6 bases and the J segment 2 bases; nucleotides outside the gene matches: 4.

This clone was counted between two and nine times. The V and J genes are TRBV21-1 and TRBJ1-2. TRBV21-1 constitutes a pseudogene. There are 16 residues in the CDR3. This CDR3 reads CASSKNLGGGSYGYTF. The DNA for the CDR3 is TGTGCCAGCAGCAAAAATCTCGGGGGGGGATCTTATGGCTACACCTTC.

This chain uses TRBV7-2 with TRBJ2-7; tentatively, D is TRBD2 (5 bases). This CDR3 is 16 amino acids long. Germline-derived CDR1 and CDR2 are SGHTA and FQGNSA. V gave up 5 bases and J gave up 7 bases, with 24 bases separating them. This CDR3 is CASSPGTGYSTVEQYF. The CDR3 region has the DNA TGTGCCAGCAGCCCTGGCACGGGGTACTCCACTGTGGAGCAGTACTTC.